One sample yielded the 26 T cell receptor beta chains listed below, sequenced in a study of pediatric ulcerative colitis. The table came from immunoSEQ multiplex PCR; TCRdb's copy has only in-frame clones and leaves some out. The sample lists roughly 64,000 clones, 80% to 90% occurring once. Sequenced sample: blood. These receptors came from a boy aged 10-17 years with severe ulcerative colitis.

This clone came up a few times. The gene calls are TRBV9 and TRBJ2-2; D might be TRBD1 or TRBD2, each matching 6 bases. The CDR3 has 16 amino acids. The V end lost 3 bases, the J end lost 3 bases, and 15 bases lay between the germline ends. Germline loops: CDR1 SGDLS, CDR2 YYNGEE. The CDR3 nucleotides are TGTGCCAGCAGCGGAGTCCGGAGGGGGGACACCGGGGAGCTGTTTTTT. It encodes CASSGVRRGDTGELFF.

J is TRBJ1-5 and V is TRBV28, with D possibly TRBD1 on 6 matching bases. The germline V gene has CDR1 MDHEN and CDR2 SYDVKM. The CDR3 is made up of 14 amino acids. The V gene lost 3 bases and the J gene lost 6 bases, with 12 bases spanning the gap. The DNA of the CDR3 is TGTGCCAGCAGTTTCAGAGGGGGTAGTCAGCCCCAGCATTTT. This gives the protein CASSFRGGSQPQHF. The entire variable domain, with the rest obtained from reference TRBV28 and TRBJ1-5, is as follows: DVKVTQSSRYLVKRTGEKVFLECVQDMDHENMFWYRQDPGLGLRLIYFSYDVKMKEKGDIPEGYSVSREKKERFSLILESASTNQTSMYLCASSFRGGSQPQHFGDGTRLSIL.

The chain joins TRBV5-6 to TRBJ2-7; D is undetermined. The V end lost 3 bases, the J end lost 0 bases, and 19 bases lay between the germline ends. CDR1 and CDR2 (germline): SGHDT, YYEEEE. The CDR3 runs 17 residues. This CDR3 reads CASSYSPYSTSSYEQYF. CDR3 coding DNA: TGTGCCAGCAGCTACTCCCCGTATAGCACAAGCTCCTACGAGCAGTACTTC.

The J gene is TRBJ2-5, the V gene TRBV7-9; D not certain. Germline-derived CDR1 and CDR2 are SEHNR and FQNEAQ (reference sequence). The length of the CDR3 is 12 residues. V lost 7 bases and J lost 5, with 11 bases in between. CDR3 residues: CASISVDETQYF. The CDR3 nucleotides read TGTGCCAGCATATCGGTGGATGAGACCCAGTACTTC.

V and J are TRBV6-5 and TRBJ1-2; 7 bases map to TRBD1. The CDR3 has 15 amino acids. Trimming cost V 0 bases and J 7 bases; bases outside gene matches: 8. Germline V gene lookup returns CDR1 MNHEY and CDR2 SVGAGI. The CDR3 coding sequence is TGTGCCAGCAGTTACTCCCCGGGCACAGGGGTTGGCTACACCTTC. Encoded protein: CASSYSPGTGVGYTF.

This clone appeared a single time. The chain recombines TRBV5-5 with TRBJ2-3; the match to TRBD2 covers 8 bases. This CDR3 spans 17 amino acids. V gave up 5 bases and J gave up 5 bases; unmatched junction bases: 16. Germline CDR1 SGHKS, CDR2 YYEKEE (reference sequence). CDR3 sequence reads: CASSRGLVAGAGDTQYF. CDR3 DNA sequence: TGTGCCAGCAGTAGGGGACTAGTGGCGGGAGCTGGAGATACGCAGTATTTT.

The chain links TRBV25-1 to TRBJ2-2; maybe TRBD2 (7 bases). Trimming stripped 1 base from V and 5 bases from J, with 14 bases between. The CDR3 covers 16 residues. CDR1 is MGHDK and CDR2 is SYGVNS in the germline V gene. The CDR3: CASSESYREGTGELFF. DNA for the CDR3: TGTGCCAGCAGTGAATCTTACAGGGAGGGGACCGGGGAGCTGTTTTTT.

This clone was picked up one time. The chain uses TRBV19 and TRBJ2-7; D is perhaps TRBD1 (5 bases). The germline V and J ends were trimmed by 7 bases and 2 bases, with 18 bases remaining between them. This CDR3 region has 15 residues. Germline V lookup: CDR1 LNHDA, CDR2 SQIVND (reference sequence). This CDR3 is CASTQGSSPPYEQYF. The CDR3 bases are TGTGCCAGTACCCAGGGAAGTAGTCCCCCCTACGAGCAGTACTTC.

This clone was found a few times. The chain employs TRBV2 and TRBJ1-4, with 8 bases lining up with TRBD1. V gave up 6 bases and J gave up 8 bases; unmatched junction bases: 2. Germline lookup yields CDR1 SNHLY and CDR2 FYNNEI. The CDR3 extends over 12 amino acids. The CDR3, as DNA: TGTGCCAGCAGCGGACAGGGAGAAAAACTGTTTTTT. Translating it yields CASSGQGEKLFF.

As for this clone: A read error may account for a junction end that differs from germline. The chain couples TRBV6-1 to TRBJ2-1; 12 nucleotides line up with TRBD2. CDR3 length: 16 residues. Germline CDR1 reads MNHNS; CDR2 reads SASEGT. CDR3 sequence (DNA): TGTGCCAGCAGGGAAGGACTAGCGGGGTCCTACAATGAGCAGTTCTTC. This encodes CASREGLAGSYNEQFF.

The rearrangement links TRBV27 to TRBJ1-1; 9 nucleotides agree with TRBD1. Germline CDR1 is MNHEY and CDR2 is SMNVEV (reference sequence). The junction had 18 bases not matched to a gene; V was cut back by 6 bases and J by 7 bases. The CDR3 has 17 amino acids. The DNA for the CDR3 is TGTGCCAGCAGCTCCACGGGACAGGGAATGGCCGGTAGTGAAGCTTTCTTT. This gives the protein CASSSTGQGMAGSEAFF.

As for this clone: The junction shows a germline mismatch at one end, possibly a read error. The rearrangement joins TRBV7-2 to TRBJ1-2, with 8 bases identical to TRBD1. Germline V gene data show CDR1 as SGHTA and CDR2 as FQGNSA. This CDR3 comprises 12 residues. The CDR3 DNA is TGTGCCAGCAGCTCTACGGACAGGGTGGACGCCTTC. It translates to CASSSTDRVDAF.

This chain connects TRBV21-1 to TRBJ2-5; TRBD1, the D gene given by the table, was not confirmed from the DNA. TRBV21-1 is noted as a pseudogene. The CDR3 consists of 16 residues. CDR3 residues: CASSAPQGVEGETQYF. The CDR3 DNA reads TGTGCCAGCAGCGCCCCGCAGGGGGTCGAAGGGGAGACCCAGTACTTC.

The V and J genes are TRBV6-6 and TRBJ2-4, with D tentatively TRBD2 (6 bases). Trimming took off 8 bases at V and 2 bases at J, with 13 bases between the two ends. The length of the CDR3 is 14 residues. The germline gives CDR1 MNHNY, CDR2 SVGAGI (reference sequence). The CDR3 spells CASSMGGTKNIQYF. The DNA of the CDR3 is TGTGCCAGCTCAATGGGGGGAACCAAAAACATTCAGTACTTC.

CDR3 protein: CASSPAGNTEAFF. The DNA for the CDR3 is TGTGCCAGCAGCCCAGCAGGGAACACTGAAGCTTTCTTT. The chain links TRBV7-9 to TRBJ1-1, with D unclear. Trimming cost V 5 bases and J 1 base, with 8 bases left between them. Per germline, CDR1 SEHNR and CDR2 FQNEAQ (reference sequence). The CDR3 has 13 residues.

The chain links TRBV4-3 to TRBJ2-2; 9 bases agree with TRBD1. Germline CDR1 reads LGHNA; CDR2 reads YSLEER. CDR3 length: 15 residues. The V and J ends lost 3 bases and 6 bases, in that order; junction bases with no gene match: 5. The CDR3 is CASSHRGQGPGELFF. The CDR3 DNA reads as TGCGCCAGCAGCCATCGAGGACAGGGGCCCGGGGAGCTGTTTTTT.

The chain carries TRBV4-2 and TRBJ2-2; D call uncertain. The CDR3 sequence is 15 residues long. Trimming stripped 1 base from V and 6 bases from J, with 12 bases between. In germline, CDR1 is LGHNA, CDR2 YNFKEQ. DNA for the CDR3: TGTGCCAGCAGCCAAGTAAGGAGCTTCCCCGGGGAGCTGTTTTTT. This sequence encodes CASSQVRSFPGELFF.

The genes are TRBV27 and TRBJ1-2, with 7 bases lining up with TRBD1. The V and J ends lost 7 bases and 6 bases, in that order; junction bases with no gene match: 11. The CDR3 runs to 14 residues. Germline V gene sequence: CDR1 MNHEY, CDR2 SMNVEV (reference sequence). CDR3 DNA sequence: TGTGCCAGCACTAACCTCGGGACAGCGAATGGCTACACCTTC. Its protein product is CASTNLGTANGYTF.

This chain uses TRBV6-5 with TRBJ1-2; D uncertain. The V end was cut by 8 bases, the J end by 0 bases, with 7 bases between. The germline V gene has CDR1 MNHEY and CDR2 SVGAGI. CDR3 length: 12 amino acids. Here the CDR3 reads CASGSANYGYTF. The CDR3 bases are TGTGCCAGCGGATCAGCTAACTATGGCTACACCTTC.

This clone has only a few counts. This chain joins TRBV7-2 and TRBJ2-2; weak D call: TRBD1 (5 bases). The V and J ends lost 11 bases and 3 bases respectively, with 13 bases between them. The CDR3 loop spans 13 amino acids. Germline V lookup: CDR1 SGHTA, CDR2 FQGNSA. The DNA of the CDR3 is TGTGCCGCAGGGTCGGCGGACACCGGGGAGCTGTTTTTT. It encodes CAAGSADTGELFF.

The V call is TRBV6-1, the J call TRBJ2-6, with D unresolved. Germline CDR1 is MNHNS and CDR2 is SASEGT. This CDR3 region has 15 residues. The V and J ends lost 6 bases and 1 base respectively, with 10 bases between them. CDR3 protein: CASRKVGSGANVLTF. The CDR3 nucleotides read TGTGCCAGCAGGAAGGTTGGGTCTGGGGCCAACGTCCTGACTTTC.

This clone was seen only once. The CDR3 DNA reads TGTGCCACCTTACCGGAAACAGGGAGCACAGATACGCAGTATTTT. It yields the protein CATLPETGSTDTQYF. V is TRBV27 and J is TRBJ2-3, with D perhaps matching TRBD1 (6 bases). V was cut by 10 bases and J by 0 bases, with 17 bases left in between. CDR1 MNHEY and CDR2 SMNVEV come from the germline V gene (reference sequence). CDR3 length: 15 amino acids.

For the CDR3, the DNA is TGTGCCAGCAGCCTCGGGACAGCGACTAACTATGGCTACACCTTC. As protein: CASSLGTATNYGYTF. The chain uses TRBV7-9 and TRBJ1-2; 7 nucleotides match TRBD1. The CDR3 is made up of 15 amino acids. In germline, CDR1 is SEHNR, CDR2 FQNEAQ (reference sequence). V lost 5 bases and J lost 0; bases outside the gene matches: 6.

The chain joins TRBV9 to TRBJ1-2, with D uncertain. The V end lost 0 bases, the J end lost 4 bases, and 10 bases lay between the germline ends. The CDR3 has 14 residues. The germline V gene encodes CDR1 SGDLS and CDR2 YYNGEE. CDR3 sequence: CASSVGEGPYGYTF. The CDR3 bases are TGTGCCAGCAGCGTAGGGGAGGGTCCCTATGGCTACACCTTC.

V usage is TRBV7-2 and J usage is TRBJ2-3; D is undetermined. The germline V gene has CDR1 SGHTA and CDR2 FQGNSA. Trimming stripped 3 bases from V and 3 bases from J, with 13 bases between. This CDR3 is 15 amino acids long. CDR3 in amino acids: CASSFLALETDTQYF. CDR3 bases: TGTGCCAGCAGCTTCCTCGCTCTAGAAACAGATACGCAGTATTTT.

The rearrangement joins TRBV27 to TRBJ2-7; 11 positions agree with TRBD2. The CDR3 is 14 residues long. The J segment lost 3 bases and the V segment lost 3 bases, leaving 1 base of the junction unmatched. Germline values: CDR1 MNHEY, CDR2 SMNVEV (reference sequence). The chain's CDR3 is CASSFSGGGYEQYF. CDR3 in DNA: TGTGCCAGCAGTTTTAGCGGGGGGGGCTACGAGCAGTACTTC.